This TCR beta chain emerged from a study of blood T cell repertoires in COVID-19. Study information: Some COVID-19 samples were acute and others convalescent; all came from the United States, Italy and Spain.

Profiling relied on immunoSEQ multiplex PCR, and the TCRdb table lists in-frame clones only, not all of them. The sample shows roughly 180,000 clones, around 81% of them seen only once. While infection was still active, Seattle patients were enrolled and then followed longitudinally. The CDR3 length is 22 residues. Losses at the gene ends were 8 bases for V and 2 bases for J; bases not matched to a gene: 24. Germline CDR1 KGHDR, CDR2 SFDVKD. This clonotype was sampled from a woman between 40 and 50 years old with COVID-19, enrolled during active disease. Material: peripheral blood. The chain is built from TRBV24-1 and TRBJ2-5; 14 nucleotides match TRBD2. The CDR3 region is CATMLDRGTSGSPWSPQETQYF. The CDR3, as DNA: TGTGCCACCATGCTGGACAGGGGGACTAGCGGGAGTCCCTGGTCCCCACAAGAGACCCAGTACTTC.